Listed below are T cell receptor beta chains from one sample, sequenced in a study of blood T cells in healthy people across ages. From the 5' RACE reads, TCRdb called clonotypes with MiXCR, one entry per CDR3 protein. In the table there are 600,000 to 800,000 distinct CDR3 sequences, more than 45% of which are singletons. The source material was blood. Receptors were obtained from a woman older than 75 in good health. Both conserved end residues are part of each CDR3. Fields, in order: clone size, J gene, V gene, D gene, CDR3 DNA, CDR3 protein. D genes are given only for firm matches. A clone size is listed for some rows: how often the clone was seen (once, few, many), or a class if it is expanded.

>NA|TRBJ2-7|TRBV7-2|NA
TGTGCCAGCAGCTTAGATGGGACTTACTCCTACGAGCAGTACTTC
CASSLDGTYSYEQYF
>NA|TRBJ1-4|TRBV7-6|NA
TGTGCCAGCAGCCCCAGGGCGCTGGTGGAAAAACCGTTTTTT
CASSPRALVEKPFF
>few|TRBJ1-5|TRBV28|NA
TGTGCCAGCCGGCAGGCGTTTGGTCCCCAGCATTTT
CASRQAFGPQHF
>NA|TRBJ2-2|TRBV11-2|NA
TGTGCCAGCAGCTTTGGGGCGGAACCCACCGGGGAGCTGTTTTTT
CASSFGAEPTGELFF
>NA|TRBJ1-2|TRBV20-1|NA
TGCAGTGCTACTGACAGTGTATACTATGGCTACACCTTC
CSATDSVYYGYTF
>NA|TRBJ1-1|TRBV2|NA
TGTGCCAGCGCCCTGCCCCCAGTGAACACTGAAGCTTTCTTT
CASALPPVNTEAFF
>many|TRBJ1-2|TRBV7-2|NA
TGTGCCAGCAGCTTAGTACAGGCTAACTATGGCTACACCTTC
CASSLVQANYGYTF
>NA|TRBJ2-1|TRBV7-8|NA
TGTGCCAGCAGCTTAGGACTAGACCCCGAGCAGTTCTTC
CASSLGLDPEQFF
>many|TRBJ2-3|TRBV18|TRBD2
TGTGCCAGCTCACTTTGGACTAGCGGGGATACGCAGTATTTT
CASSLWTSGDTQYF
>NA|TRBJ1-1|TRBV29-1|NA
TGCAGCGTTAGTTCGGGGTTCCACACTGAAGCTTTCTTT
CSVSSGFHTEAFF
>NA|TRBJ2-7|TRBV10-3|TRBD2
TGTGCCATCAGCAGTCAGATCGGACTAGCAACCTACGAGCAGTACTTC
CAISSQIGLATYEQYF
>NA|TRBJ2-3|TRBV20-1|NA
TGCAGTGCTAGAGAATCGGGACTCGTAAGAGATTATACCGCCACAGATACGCAGTATTTT
CSARESGLVRDYTATDTQYF
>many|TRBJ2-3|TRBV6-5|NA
TGTGCCAGCAGTTACCGGGGTAGCGGAAGCACAGATACGCAGTATTTT
CASSYRGSGSTDTQYF
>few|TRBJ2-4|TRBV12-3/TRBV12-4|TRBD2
TGTGCCAGCCTCTTGGGGGGGGCCAAAAACATTCAGTACTTC
CASLLGGAKNIQYF
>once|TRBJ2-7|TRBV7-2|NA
TGTGCCAGCAGTTTAAGGACTCTCCGTGGCGGCTACTACGAGCAGTACTTC
CASSLRTLRGGYYEQYF
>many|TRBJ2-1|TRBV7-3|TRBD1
TGTGCCAGCAGCTGTGGGACAGTCAATGAGCAGTTCTTC
CASSCGTVNEQFF
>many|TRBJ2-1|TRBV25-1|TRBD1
TGTGCCAGCAGTGAAGGGCCCGACAGGGACGGGGAGCAGTTCTTC
CASSEGPDRDGEQFF
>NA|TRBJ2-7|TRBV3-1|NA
TGTGCCAGCAGCCAATATGGCAGGGAGGATCGAGAGCAGTACTTC
CASSQYGREDREQYF
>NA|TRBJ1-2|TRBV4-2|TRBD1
TGTGCCAGCAGCCAAGGCCGGACAGGGGGGGATTATGGCTACACCTTC
CASSQGRTGGDYGYTF
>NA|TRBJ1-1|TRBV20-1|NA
TGCAGTGCTAGAGGCGGCAGGGACACTGAAGCTTTCTTT
CSARGGRDTEAFF
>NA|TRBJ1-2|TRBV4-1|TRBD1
TGCGCCAGCAAACAGGGGCTTTATGGCTACACCTTC
CASKQGLYGYTF
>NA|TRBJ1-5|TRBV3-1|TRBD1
TGTGCCAGCAGCCACGGGACAGGGATTCAGCCCCAGCATTTT
CASSHGTGIQPQHF
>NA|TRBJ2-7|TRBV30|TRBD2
TGTGCCTGGACCGTGGGTAGCGGGGGCACCCAGTACTTC
CAWTVGSGGTQYF
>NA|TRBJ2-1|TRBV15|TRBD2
TGTGCCACCAGCAGAGATACCAGCGGGGGCCCTTCGATTTACAATGAGCAGTTCTTC
CATSRDTSGGPSIYNEQFF
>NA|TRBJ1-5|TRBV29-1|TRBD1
TGCAGCGTTAGGACAGGGTCCGAGACCCAGCATTTT
CSVRTGSETQHF
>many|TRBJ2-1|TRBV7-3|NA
TGTGCCAGCAGCTTACGAGGGCTTCACCTCTACAATGAGCAGTTCTTC
CASSLRGLHLYNEQFF
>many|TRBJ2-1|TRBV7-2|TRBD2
TGTGCCAGCAGCCTCGGACTAGCGGGAGGGGAGAATGAGCAGTTCTTC
CASSLGLAGGENEQFF
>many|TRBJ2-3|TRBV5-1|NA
TGCGCCAGCAGCCGGGACGGACGGAGCACAGATACGCAGTATTTT
CASSRDGRSTDTQYF
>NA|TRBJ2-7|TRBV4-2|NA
TGTGCCAGCACCTTCGATCAGGAGTGGGGCGAGCAGTACTTC
CASTFDQEWGEQYF
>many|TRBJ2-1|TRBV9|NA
TGTGCCAGCAGCGGTAGCGGTGTGTATTTCAATGAGCAGTTCTTC
CASSGSGVYFNEQFF
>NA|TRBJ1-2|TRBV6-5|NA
TGTGCCAGCCGGGAGGGCTTCGATGGCTACACCTTC
CASREGFDGYTF
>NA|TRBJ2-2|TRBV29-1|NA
TGCAGCGCCGGGGGGCCGAACACCGGGGAGCTGTTTTTT
CSAGGPNTGELFF